A single sample gave rise to the 12 T cell receptor beta chains below, sequenced in a study of cytomegalovirus exposure and HLA in healthy donors. Measured with immunoSEQ multiplex PCR; TCRdb has only the in-frame clones, and not every one. The sample shows roughly 330,000 clones, about 85% of them seen only once. What was sequenced was PBMCs. The origin of the receptors is a woman in her twenties or thirties in good health and CMV-seropositive.

The J gene is TRBJ1-2, the V gene TRBV6-6, with TRBD1 identical over 8 bases. Per germline, CDR1 MNHNY and CDR2 SVGAGI (reference sequence). V lost 5 bases to trimming and J lost 4 bases; unmatched junction nucleotides: 9. There are 15 residues in the CDR3. The CDR3 here is CASSKQGVGGYGYTF. DNA of the CDR3: TGTGCCAGCAGTAAACAGGGGGTAGGTGGCTATGGCTACACCTTC.

J is TRBJ2-5 and V is TRBV29-1; no definite D call. This CDR3 contains 13 residues. CDR1 is SQVTM and CDR2 is ANQGSEA in the germline V gene. The V end was cut by 7 bases, the J end by 5 bases, with 17 bases between. The CDR3 DNA reads as TGCAGCGCCCTTCGTGGGCAGGAGGAGACCCAGTACTTC. It yields the protein CSALRGQEETQYF.

This clone was observed once. The chain joins TRBV30 to TRBJ2-2; the D gene is possibly TRBD2 (6 bases). V lost 2 bases, J lost 5 bases, and 18 bases lay in between. CDR1 GTSNPN and CDR2 SVGIG come from the germline V gene (reference sequence). The CDR3 extends over 16 amino acids. CDR3 loop: CAWSRMDSGGTGELFF. CDR3 sequence (DNA): TGTGCCTGGAGTAGAATGGATAGCGGAGGGACCGGGGAGCTGTTTTTT. The variable domain in full, with the rest retrieved from reference TRBV30 and TRBJ2-2, is SQTIHQWPATLVQPVGSPLSLECTVEGTSNPNLYWYRQAAGRGLQLLFYSVGIGQISSEVPQNLSASRPQDRQFILSSKKLLLSDSGFYLCAWSRMDSGGTGELFFGEGSRLTVL.

The chain is built from TRBV4-2 and TRBJ2-2, with D perhaps TRBD2 (6 bases). Germline V gene sequence: CDR1 LGHNA, CDR2 YNFKEQ. The CDR3 is 17 residues long. V shed 3 bases and J shed 6 bases, with 20 bases lying between them. This CDR3 is CASSQELRRAVSGELFF. Here the CDR3 DNA reads TGTGCCAGCAGCCAGGAACTACGGAGGGCCGTTTCCGGGGAGCTGTTTTTT.

CDR3 DNA: TGTGCCAGCAGGGACAGCTACACAGATACGCAGTATTTT. Its protein is CASRDSYTDTQYF. The chain links TRBV2 to TRBJ2-3; TRBD1 is a possible D gene (6 bases). CDR3 length equals 13 residues. V was trimmed by 6 bases and J by 2 bases, leaving 9 bases between them. Germline CDR1 and CDR2: SNHLY and FYNNEI.

This clone was counted a single time. The chain is built from TRBV29-1 and TRBJ2-2, with D perhaps matching TRBD2 (5 bases). The CDR3 loop spans 11 amino acids. Trimming cost V 7 bases and J 8 bases, with 11 bases left between them. The germline V gene encodes CDR1 SQVTM and CDR2 ANQGSEA. The CDR3 loop reads CSGTRGGELFF. DNA of the CDR3: TGCAGCGGAACTCGGGGAGGGGAGCTGTTTTTT.

The chain carries TRBV7-2 and TRBJ2-3; TRBD2 matches 8 bases. V shed 1 base and J 6 bases; nucleotides not matched to a gene: 6. CDR1 and CDR2 (germline): SGHTA, FQGNSA. CDR3 length: 15 residues. CDR3 in amino acids: CASSLGSLAGDTQYF. In nucleotides, the CDR3 is TGTGCCAGCAGCTTAGGGTCGCTAGCGGGTGATACGCAGTATTTT.

The chain links TRBV30 to TRBJ2-7; D tentatively fits TRBD1 or TRBD2 (5 bases each). CDR3 length equals 14 residues. Germline V lookup: CDR1 GTSNPN, CDR2 SVGIG (reference sequence). The V gene lost 4 bases and the J gene lost 5 bases, with 18 bases spanning the gap. CDR3 coding DNA: TGTGCCTGGACCGGGACCTCCGGGGCGAACGAGCAGTACTTC. Its translation is CAWTGTSGANEQYF. The full variable domain, completed using reference TRBV30 and TRBJ2-7, is SQTIHQWPATLVQPVGSPLSLECTVEGTSNPNLYWYRQAAGRGLQLLFYSVGIGQISSEVPQNLSASRPQDRQFILSSKKLLLSDSGFYLCAWTGTSGANEQYFGPGTRLTVT.

The rearrangement uses TRBV15 and TRBJ1-1; a weak D match, TRBD1 (6 bases). CDR3 length: 14 residues. From germline, CDR1 is LNHNV and CDR2 YYDKDF (reference sequence). The V end was cut by 0 bases, the J end by 6 bases, with 11 bases between. This CDR3 is CATSRDRGWAEAFF. CDR3 in DNA: TGTGCCACCAGCAGAGACAGGGGCTGGGCTGAAGCTTTCTTT.

The DNA of the CDR3 is TGTGCCAGCAGCGCCCTCGGGCGGGAGCTCAACGAGCAGTACTTC. It specifies CASSALGRELNEQYF. The chain joins TRBV5-6 to TRBJ2-7, with 7 bases aligning to TRBD2. Unmatched junction bases numbered 12, after V lost 4 bases and J lost 5 bases. The germline V gene encodes CDR1 SGHDT and CDR2 YYEEEE. This CDR3 has 15 residues.

The chain is built from TRBV5-6 and TRBJ1-1; D not certain. V lost 0 bases and J 1 base, leaving 7 bases between the germline ends. Germline assignment: CDR1 SGHDT and CDR2 YYEEEE. The CDR3 spans 14 residues. CDR3 region: CASSLVGRNTEAFF. In DNA, the CDR3 is TGTGCCAGCAGCTTGGTTGGGAGGAACACTGAAGCTTTCTTT.

The CDR3 spells CASQAGALNTGELFF. As DNA, the CDR3 is TGTGCCAGCCAAGCCGGAGCCTTAAACACCGGGGAGCTGTTTTTT. The J gene is TRBJ2-2, the V gene TRBV4-2; no definite D call. Germline CDR1 LGHNA, CDR2 YNFKEQ. The CDR3 consists of 15 residues. Trimming took off 8 bases at V and 2 bases at J, with 15 bases between the two ends.